This is a list of T cell receptor beta chains from one sample in a study of blood T cell repertoires in COVID-19. The repertoire was sequenced with immunoSEQ multiplex PCR; TCRdb's copy has only in-frame clones and lacks some. The sample has over 250,000 clones, approximately 83% seen once. The sequencing input was peripheral blood. These receptors were obtained from a woman between 45 and 60 years old who had recovered from COVID-19. CDR3s include the opening cysteine and the closing phenylalanine or tryptophan. The order of the fields is D gene, clone size, V gene, J gene, CDR3 length, CDR3 protein, CDR3 DNA. The D gene is left open where the match is weak. Clone size is shown for a subset of rows, as once, few, many or a class of expanded clone.

TRBD2,.,TRBV11-3,TRBJ2-7,15,CASSPGGEPTYEQYF,TGTGCCAGCAGCCCTGGGGGGGAGCCCACCTACGAGCAGTACTTC
TRBD1,.,TRBV19,TRBJ1-1,15,CASRLGQGAGTEAFF,TGTGCCAGTAGGCTTGGACAGGGGGCCGGCACTGAAGCTTTCTTT
TRBD1,.,TRBV28,TRBJ2-7,15,CASSLPGQGVGEQYF,TGTGCCAGCAGTTTACCGGGACAGGGGGTAGGCGAGCAGTACTTC
.,.,TRBV18,TRBJ2-7,16,CASSAPTPGVFYEQYF,TGTGCCAGCTCAGCCCCGACCCCCGGGGTTTTCTACGAGCAGTACTTC
TRBD1,.,TRBV7-9,TRBJ1-5,16,CASSLIPTGENQPQHF,TGTGCCAGCAGCTTAATACCGACAGGGGAGAATCAGCCCCAGCATTTT
TRBD1,few,TRBV30,TRBJ2-7,13,CAWKDRSSYEQYF,TGTGCCTGGAAGGACAGGAGCTCCTACGAGCAGTACTTC
.,.,TRBV6-2/TRBV6-3,TRBJ1-6,16,CASSYSPQRVGSPLHF,TGTGCCAGCAGTTACTCCCCCCAGCGAGTGGGTTCACCCCTCCACTTT
.,.,TRBV11-1,TRBJ2-7,15,CASSLTGTGESEQYF,TGTGCCAGCAGCTTGACCGGTACGGGGGAAAGCGAGCAGTACTTC
TRBD2,once,TRBV18,TRBJ2-5,17,CASSPPNSGGRQETQYF,TGTGCCAGCTCACCACCGAATAGCGGGGGGCGTCAAGAGACCCAGTACTTC
.,.,TRBV4-3,TRBJ1-4,15,CASSQRRWFGEKLFF,TGCGCCAGCAGCCAAAGGAGATGGTTCGGGGAAAAACTGTTTTTT
TRBD2,.,TRBV2,TRBJ2-7,14,CASSPGGSRFEQYF,TGTGCCAGCAGCCCCGGGGGGAGTAGATTTGAGCAGTACTTC
.,.,TRBV5-5,TRBJ2-7,13,CASSPLAAYEQYF,TGTGCCAGCAGCCCCCTGGCGGCATACGAGCAGTACTTC
.,.,TRBV12-3/TRBV12-4,TRBJ1-1,13,CASKRAINTEAFF,TGTGCCAGCAAGAGAGCTATTAACACTGAAGCTTTCTTT
TRBD1,.,TRBV10-3,TRBJ1-2,18,CAISGPPGQGSGPGGYTF,TGTGCCATCAGTGGTCCTCCCGGACAGGGGAGTGGGCCGGGTGGCTACACCTTC
.,once,TRBV28,TRBJ2-7,12,CASSKQGYEQYF,TGTGCCAGCAGTAAACAGGGCTACGAGCAGTACTTC
.,.,TRBV4-1,TRBJ2-7,15,CASSQGTNSGYEQYF,TGCGCCAGCAGCCAAGGTACTAACAGCGGCTACGAGCAGTACTTC
TRBD1,few,TRBV18,TRBJ2-4,15,CASSLPGTAKNIQYF,TGTGCCAGCTCACTACCCGGGACAGCTAAAAACATTCAGTACTTC